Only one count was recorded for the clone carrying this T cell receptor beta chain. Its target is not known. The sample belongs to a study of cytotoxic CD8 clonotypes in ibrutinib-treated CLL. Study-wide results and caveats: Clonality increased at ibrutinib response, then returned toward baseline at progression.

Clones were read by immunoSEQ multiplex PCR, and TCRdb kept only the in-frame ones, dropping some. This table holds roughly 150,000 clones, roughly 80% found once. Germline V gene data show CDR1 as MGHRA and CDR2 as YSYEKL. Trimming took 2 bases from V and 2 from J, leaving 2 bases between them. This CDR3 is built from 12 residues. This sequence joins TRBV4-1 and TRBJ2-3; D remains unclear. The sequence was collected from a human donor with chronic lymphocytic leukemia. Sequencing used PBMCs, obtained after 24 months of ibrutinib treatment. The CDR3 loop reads CASSQNTDTQYF. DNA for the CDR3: TGCGCCAGCAGCCAAAACACAGATACGCAGTATTTT.